This T cell receptor beta chain was observed in a study of T cells expressing NK-cell markers. 5'RACE template switching with UMIs produced the TCR beta cDNA. Each CDR3 protein gets one entry in TCRdb, which reprocessed the 5' RACE reads and gives no DNA. This sample contains some 190,000 distinct CDR3 sequences. This CDR3 contains 17 residues. The germline V gene encodes CDR1 MNHEY and CDR2 SVGEGT. Study conclusions and caveats: The CD3+CD56-NKG2C+ fraction was also led by these clonotypes in a few donors. Of CD8+ T cells, about 1.0-8% belonged to dominant NKG2C+ clonotypes in six or seven donors.

On this clonotype itself: Its antigen remains unknown.

Sequencing was done on a sample of blood T cells: a sorted CD56 or NKG2C T cell subset, CD4+ or CD8+ T cells, or bulk PBMC T cells (not recorded which). The sequence came from a man aged 18 to 69 in good health. The V call is TRBV6-2 or TRBV6-3, the J call TRBJ2-3; TCRdb returns TRBD2, unconfirmable since there is no DNA. Here the CDR3 reads CASSYSPSGPDTDTQYF.